These 21 T cell receptor beta chains were sequenced from one sample in a study of shared clonotypes between healthy human individuals (TCRdb year 2020). The protocol used for the library was the immunoSEQ multiplex PCR assay. The table was pulled from immuneACCESS by TCRdb, which kept in-frame rearrangements only. Such tables lose some clones; where checked, under half of the loss comes from unresolved V genes, and the rest has no known cause. A total of over a million clones appear in this sample, around 98.5% of them only once. The biggest ten clones account for approximately 0.4% of the sample. Sequenced material: naive CD4+ T cells sorted from blood. The label giving this sample's cell subset or site can be read as: CD45RA+ positively selected. The receptor source for this set is a man aged 30-40 years in good health.

The genes are TRBV28 and TRBJ1-5; possibly TRBD1 for D (5 bases). The CDR3 contains 16 residues. CDR1 is MDHEN, CDR2 SYDVKM, per germline. V was cut by 6 bases and J by 1 base, with 16 bases left in between. CDR3 amino acids: CASRPWRGGSNQPQHF. The CDR3 DNA is TGTGCCAGCAGACCCTGGCGGGGGGGAAGCAATCAGCCCCAGCATTTT.

The chain carries TRBV28 and TRBJ2-5; possible D gene TRBD2, 6 bases. The germline CDR1 and CDR2 sequences are MDHEN and SYDVKM. The CDR3 loop spans 11 amino acids. Trimming shortened V by 9 bases and J by 5 bases, and 10 bases separated the two germline ends. For the CDR3, the DNA is TGTGCCAGTAGCGGCCGGGAGACCCAGTACTTC. Translated, it gives CASSGRETQYF.

The rearrangement joins TRBV28 to TRBJ1-5; no definite D call. Germline-derived CDR1 and CDR2 are MDHEN and SYDVKM. CDR3 size: 12 residues. V lost 5 bases and J 6 bases, leaving 8 bases between the germline ends. The CDR3 region is CASSNELQPQHF. CDR3 DNA: TGTGCCAGCAGTAACGAACTTCAGCCCCAGCATTTT.

The V gene is TRBV13, the J gene TRBJ1-3; D unresolved. There are 14 residues in the CDR3. Germline V gives CDR1 PRHDT, CDR2 FYEKMQ (reference sequence). Deletions cut 6 bases from V and 3 bases from J, with 12 bases between. The CDR3 DNA is TGTGCCAGCAGGTGGGCTCCGCTTGGAAACACCATATATTTT. Protein product: CASRWAPLGNTIYF.

This chain connects TRBV5-1 to TRBJ2-1; possible D gene TRBD1, 6 bases. The germline CDR1 and CDR2 sequences are SGHRS and YFSETQ. CDR3 size: 15 residues. V dropped 6 bases and J dropped 5 bases, with 18 bases sitting between them. The CDR3 coding sequence is TGCGCCAGCACTCCCGGGACAAGAGGCCACAATGAGCAGTTCTTC. Translation: CASTPGTRGHNEQFF.

The chain combines TRBV15 with TRBJ2-5, with a tentative D call TRBD2 (7 bases). V lost 2 bases to trimming and J lost 5 bases, with 9 bases between them. There are 13 residues in the CDR3. In germline, CDR1 is LNHNV, CDR2 YYDKDF (reference sequence). The chain's CDR3 is CATSRRGGETQYF. The CDR3 nucleotides are TGTGCCACCAGCAGAAGGGGGGGTGAGACCCAGTACTTC. Full variable domain (rest looked up from reference TRBV15 and TRBJ2-5): DAMVIQNPRYQVTQFGKPVTLSCSQTLNHNVMYWYQQKSSQAPKLLFHYYDKDFNNEADTPDNFQSRRPNTSFCFLDIRSPGLGDTAMYLCATSRRGGETQYFGPGTRLLVL.

The CDR3 spells CASSLMWTSGGARTGELFF. The CDR3 nucleotides are TGTGCCAGCAGCTTAATGTGGACTAGCGGGGGGGCTAGGACCGGGGAGCTGTTTTTT. The chain couples TRBV7-6 to TRBJ2-2; 15 nucleotides align to TRBD2. Germline CDR1 SGHVS, CDR2 FNYEAQ. CDR3 length equals 19 residues. V lost 2 bases and J lost 5; bases outside the gene matches: 9.

The chain is built from TRBV9 and TRBJ2-3; D gene unclear. V was trimmed by 0 bases and J by 2 bases, leaving 7 bases between them. The CDR3 has 14 amino acids. Germline assignment: CDR1 SGDLS and CDR2 YYNGEE. The CDR3 loop is CASSVARFTDTQYF. CDR3 DNA sequence: TGTGCCAGCAGCGTAGCCAGATTCACAGATACGCAGTATTTT.

The chain recombines TRBV10-2 with TRBJ2-1; 7 nucleotides match TRBD2. CDR3 length: 15 amino acids. Germline-derived CDR1 and CDR2 are WSHSY and SAAADI. V shed 5 bases, J shed 1 base, and the junction held 5 bases outside the gene matches. The CDR3 loop is CASSQAGPSYNEQFF. In DNA, the CDR3 is TGCGCCAGCAGTCAAGCGGGGCCGTCCTACAATGAGCAGTTCTTC.

This clone was detected only once. The V and J genes are TRBV7-2 and TRBJ2-1, with TRBD2 identical over 7 bases. This CDR3 contains 14 residues. The ends lost 8 bases at V and 5 bases at J; junction bases unmatched: 9. The germline gives CDR1 SGHTA, CDR2 FQGNSA. The CDR3 DNA sequence: TGTGCCAGCCAGGCGGGAGATATCCACAATGAGCAGTTCTTC. Amino acid sequence: CASQAGDIHNEQFF.

V gene TRBV11-3 combines with J gene TRBJ2-1; D is ambiguous. This CDR3 region has 14 residues. Germline CDR1 is SGHNT and CDR2 is YENEEA. V lost 0 bases to trimming and J lost 7 bases, with 10 bases between them. CDR3 nucleotides: TGTGCCAGCAGCTTAGATCGCGCTAGAAATGAGCAGTTCTTC. Its protein is CASSLDRARNEQFF.

This chain connects TRBV2 to TRBJ2-5, with 8 bases identical to TRBD1. Germline V CDR1 and CDR2: SNHLY, FYNNEI. Unmatched junction bases numbered 8, after V lost 9 bases and J lost 5 bases. This CDR3 comprises 13 residues. CDR3 sequence: CASGPDRVETQYF. The DNA of the CDR3 is TGTGCCAGTGGACCGGACAGGGTTGAGACCCAGTACTTC.

The rearrangement joins TRBV18 to TRBJ1-2; 8 bases are shared with TRBD1. V dropped 3 bases and J dropped 1; count of bases not matched to a gene: 1. Germline V CDR1 and CDR2: KGHSH, LQKENI. The CDR3 is 14 amino acids. Here the CDR3 DNA reads TGTGCCAGCTCACCGACAGGGGATAACTATGGCTACACCTTC. The encoded protein is CASSPTGDNYGYTF.

J is TRBJ1-5 and V is TRBV2, with D perhaps matching TRBD1 (6 bases). CDR1 and CDR2 from the germline V gene are SNHLY and FYNNEI. Trimming shortened V by 6 bases and J by 0 bases, and 15 bases separated the two germline ends. This CDR3 spans 16 amino acids. CDR3 sequence reads: CASRDDTGISNQPQHF. DNA of the CDR3: TGTGCCAGCAGGGATGATACAGGGATTAGCAATCAGCCCCAGCATTTT.

The chain carries TRBV6-5 and TRBJ1-5, with a tentative D call TRBD1 (5 bases). Trimming pared 2 bases from V and 2 bases from J, leaving 13 bases between. Germline V lookup: CDR1 MNHEY, CDR2 SVGAGI. CDR3 length: 16 amino acids. The CDR3 reads CASSYAPRGGNQPQHF. CDR3 sequence (DNA): TGTGCCAGCAGTTACGCCCCCCGGGGGGGCAATCAGCCCCAGCATTTT.

The genes are TRBV18 and TRBJ1-4; 9 nucleotides line up with TRBD1. This CDR3 region has 15 residues. Germline V lookup: CDR1 KGHSH, CDR2 LQKENI. With 6 bases clipped from V and 4 bases from J, the junction kept 6 bases outside the gene matches. The CDR3 sequence: CASSPGQGFNEKLFF. In DNA, the CDR3 is TGTGCCAGCTCTCCGGGACAGGGTTTTAATGAAAAACTGTTTTTT.

The rearrangement joins TRBV5-1 to TRBJ2-3; 15 bases line up with TRBD2. Germline CDR1 SGHRS, CDR2 YFSETQ. This CDR3 contains 18 residues. J was trimmed by 2 bases and V by 3 bases; bases with no gene match: 7. Written as DNA, the CDR3 is TGCGCCAGCAGCTCGGGACTAGCGGGAGGTAGGGACACAGATACGCAGTATTTT. Translation gives CASSSGLAGGRDTDTQYF.

The rearrangement links TRBV5-4 to TRBJ2-1; 7 bases agree with TRBD2. The junction had 10 bases not matched to a gene; V was cut back by 4 bases and J by 3 bases. The CDR3 extends over 16 amino acids. In germline, CDR1 is SGHNT, CDR2 YYREEE (reference sequence). In DNA, the CDR3 is TGTGCCAGCAGCCGGGTAGGAGCGGGGAGCTACAATGAGCAGTTCTTC. Amino acid sequence: CASSRVGAGSYNEQFF.

The rearrangement uses TRBV6-5 and TRBJ2-7; D not resolved. The CDR3 has 10 amino acids. V was cut by 10 bases and J by 6 bases, with 10 bases left in between. Germline-derived CDR1 and CDR2 are MNHEY and SVGAGI. The CDR3 is CATEIREQYF. CDR3 DNA: TGTGCCACCGAGATCCGCGAGCAGTACTTC.

As DNA, the CDR3 is TGTGCCAGCAGCTTAGCGCTGTCTAGCGGGCAAACCTACGAGCAGTACTTC. Amino acid sequence: CASSLALSSGQTYEQYF. The chain carries TRBV7-8 and TRBJ2-7; 8 bases map to TRBD2. CDR1 and CDR2 from the germline V gene are SGHVS and FQNEAQ. The CDR3 is 17 amino acids. The J segment lost 2 bases and the V segment lost 0 bases, leaving 9 bases of the junction unmatched.

The chain employs TRBV5-8 and TRBJ1-6, with no clear D. The CDR3 runs to 13 residues. Germline V gene lookup returns CDR1 SGHTS and CDR2 YDEGEE. V gave up 10 bases and J gave up 7 bases, with 15 bases separating them. CDR3 protein: CAQQGRWNSPLHF. CDR3 nucleotides: TGTGCCCAGCAAGGGCGGTGGAATTCACCCCTCCACTTT.